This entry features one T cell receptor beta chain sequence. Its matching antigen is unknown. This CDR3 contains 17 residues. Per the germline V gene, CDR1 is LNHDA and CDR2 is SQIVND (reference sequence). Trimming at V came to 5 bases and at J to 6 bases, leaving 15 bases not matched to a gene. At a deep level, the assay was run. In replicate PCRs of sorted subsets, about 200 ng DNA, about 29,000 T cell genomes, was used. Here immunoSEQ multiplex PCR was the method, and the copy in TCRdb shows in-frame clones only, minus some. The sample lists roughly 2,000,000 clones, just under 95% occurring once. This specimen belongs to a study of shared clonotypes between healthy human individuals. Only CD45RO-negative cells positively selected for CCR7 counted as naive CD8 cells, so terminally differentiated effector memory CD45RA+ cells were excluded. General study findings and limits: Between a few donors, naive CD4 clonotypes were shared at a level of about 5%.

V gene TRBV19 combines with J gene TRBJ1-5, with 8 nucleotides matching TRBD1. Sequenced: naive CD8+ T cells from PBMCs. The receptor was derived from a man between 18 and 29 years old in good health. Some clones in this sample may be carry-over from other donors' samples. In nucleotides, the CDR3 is TGTGCCAGTAGTTCTAGGACCGGGACAGGCCTGGGTCAGCCCCAGCATTTT. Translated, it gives CASSSRTGTGLGQPQHF.